This T cell receptor (beta chain) derives from a study of blood T cell repertoires in COVID-19 (dated by TCRdb to 2020 to 2021). Study-level background: Samples from collaborators originated in the United States, Italy and Spain and spanned both the acute and convalescent phases of COVID-19. The prospective study material was composed of cDNA or gDNA derived from T cells, B-cell-depleted T cells, or PBMCs. Subjects who had been exposed to COVID-19, were actively infected with it, or had recovered from it provided the deeply sampled blood TCRbeta repertoires that made up the dataset. The repertoires were made available in a free public database intended to serve as a resource for research on the immune response to SARS-CoV-2. The samples were drawn from two sources: the first 160 participants of the ongoing ImmuneRACE study, and 1,000 to 1,500 subjects contributed by 6 global collaborators. The sample metadata nearly always contained a de-identified subject ID, COVID-19 status, age in years and sex. HLA class I and class II types, where available, came from metadata supplied by the sample provider rather than from assay-based typing.

V is trimmed back by 1 base and J by 2 bases, and the junction contains 5 bases that no gene match accounts for. The germline V gene gives CDR1 as SGDLS and CDR2 as YYNGEE. There are 16 amino acids in the CDR3, from cysteine to phenylalanine inclusive. The kept DNA is CDR3 alone, 48 bases in frame from the first base. Concerning this clone: This receptor's antigen is unknown. One base away there is no much larger clone; base qualities are not given.

TCRbeta CDR3 regions were amplified from genomic DNA using the immunoSEQ Assay, a bias-controlled multiplex PCR. As for how the authors treated the data: The number of nucleated cells in each sample was estimated from the amplification of reference gene primers within the assay. To quantify the absolute abundance of each unique TCRbeta CDR3 rearrangement, sequence reads were collapsed and filtered. Productive Simpson clonality was computed per sample as the square root of Simpson's diversity index over productive rearrangements. TCRdb took this table from immuneACCESS and kept in-frame rearrangements with V and J called. Such tables lack part of the clones; where checked against another copy, unresolved V genes explain under half of the gap, and the rest is unexplained. Clonal size and the V and J genes are those of that table, whereas D and trimming came from the DNA. This sample gives 200,000 to 250,000 clones in total; roughly four fifths of them show up just once. The ten largest clones take up 6.5% to 9% of the sample.

At one collaborating source in Seattle, patients were enrolled during active infection and were followed longitudinally through the course of disease. Each collaborating institution followed its own protocols to collect whole blood in K2EDTA tubes. For TCRbeta analysis, collaborator samples were shipped as frozen whole blood, as isolated PBMCs, or as DNA extracted from either sample type. The research as a whole found: The amount of clinical and demographic metadata varied by source and participant and was provided uncurated.

The source of this sequence is a woman of 80 years or more with COVID-19, enrolled during active disease. Recombination linked TRBV9 to TRBJ2-2; 7 of the junction bases match TRBD1. Sequenced sample: peripheral blood. The CDR3 loop reads CASSVSRTGNTGELFF. The DNA sequence is as follows: TGTGCCAGCAGCGTAAGCAGGACAGGTAACACCGGGGAGCTGTTTTTT.